This T cell receptor (beta chain) derives from a study of T cells in Graves' hyperthyroidism and ophthalmopathy. Study-level information: Peripheral blood was collected at initial diagnosis, before any treatment.

Ophthalmopathy patients had Clinical Activity Score at least 3, NOSPECS grade at least 4, duration under 3 months. The study excluded patients with uncontrolled infection, other autoimmune disease, pregnancy or lactation. In making diagnoses, clinical symptoms, serum thyroxine and TRAb, thyroid ultrasound and orbital computed tomography were all used. V dropped 4 bases and J dropped 5; count of bases not matched to a gene: 9. There are 14 residues in the CDR3. Germline values: CDR1 SGHNT, CDR2 YYREEE (reference sequence). Amplification yielded TCR beta CDR3 regions, with RNA transcripts as the source. HTBI primers were the set used in a first-round RT-PCR of the TCR CDR3. Each CDR3 protein is one row after TCRdb ran MiXCR on the multiplex PCR reads. The table includes about 58,000 distinct CDR3 sequences, about 50% detected once. This clonotype has at least ten counts.

The source of this sequence is a woman younger than 45 with Graves' ophthalmopathy. This chain connects TRBV5-4 to TRBJ2-7; 7 bases fit TRBD2. Input material: blood. CDR3 sequence: CASSRSGPKNEQYF. The CDR3 DNA is TGTGCCAGCAGCCGTAGCGGGCCTAAAAACGAGCAGTACTTC.